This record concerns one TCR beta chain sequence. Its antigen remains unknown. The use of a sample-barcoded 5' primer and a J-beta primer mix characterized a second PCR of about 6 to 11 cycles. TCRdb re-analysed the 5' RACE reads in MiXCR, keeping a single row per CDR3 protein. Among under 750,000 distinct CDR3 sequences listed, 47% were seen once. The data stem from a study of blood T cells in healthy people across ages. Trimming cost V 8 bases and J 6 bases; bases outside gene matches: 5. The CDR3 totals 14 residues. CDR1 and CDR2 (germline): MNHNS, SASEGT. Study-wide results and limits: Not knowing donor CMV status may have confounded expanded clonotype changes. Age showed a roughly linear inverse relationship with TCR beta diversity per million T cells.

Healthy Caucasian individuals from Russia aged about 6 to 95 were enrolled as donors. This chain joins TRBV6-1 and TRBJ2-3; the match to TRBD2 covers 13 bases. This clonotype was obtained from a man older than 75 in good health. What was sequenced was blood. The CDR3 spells CASRLAGGGDTQYF. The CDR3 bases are TGTGCCAGCCGACTAGCGGGGGGCGGCGATACGCAGTATTTT.